Below are 28 T cell receptor beta chains sequenced from a single sample in a study of T cell repertoires in cytomegalovirus infection. TCRdb passed the reads through MiXCR, listing each CDR3 protein once. The table includes around 740,000 distinct CDR3 sequences, 35% to 45% detected once. The sequencing input was PBMCs. The receptors shown here come from a human donor in good health (CMV status not recorded). Some clones in this sample may be carry-over from other donors' samples.

In nucleotides, the CDR3 is TGTGCCAGCAGTTCCAGCGGAGCGCTCACAGATACGCAGTATTTT. It is translated as CASSSSGALTDTQYF. The chain couples TRBV28 to TRBJ2-3, with D tentatively TRBD2 (5 bases). This CDR3 has 15 amino acids. Germline-derived CDR1 and CDR2 are MDHEN and SYDVKM. Trimming left V 4 bases short and J 2 bases short, with 13 bases between.

This clonotype came up a few times. V is TRBV5-1 and J is TRBJ2-1, with D perhaps matching TRBD2 (7 bases). The CDR3 contains 20 residues. Trimming shortened V by 0 bases and J by 0 bases, and 22 bases separated the two germline ends. The germline V gene has CDR1 SGHRS and CDR2 YFSETQ. CDR3 nucleotide sequence: TGCGCCAGCAGCTTGGCCGGGAGGAGCCTAAGGACAGCCTCCTACAATGAGCAGTTCTTC. Translation: CASSLAGRSLRTASYNEQFF.

In this sample, this clonotype turned up a few times. This chain connects TRBV7-6 to TRBJ1-4; no definite D call. CDR1 is SGHVS, CDR2 FNYEAQ, per germline. V shed 2 bases and J shed 3 bases, with 10 bases lying between them. The CDR3 runs 15 residues. CDR3 amino acids: CASSLFFAANEKLFF. The CDR3 bases are TGTGCCAGCAGCTTATTCTTCGCTGCTAATGAAAAACTGTTTTTT.

The V and J genes are TRBV7-3 and TRBJ2-7; the D call may be TRBD1 or TRBD2 (5 bases each). The CDR3 sequence is 13 residues long. The V end lost 6 bases, the J end lost 2 bases, and 11 bases lay between the germline ends. Germline CDR1 and CDR2: SGHTA and FQGTGA. As DNA, the CDR3 is TGTGCCAGCAGTTGGGACCTTGCCTACGAGCAGTACTTC. As protein: CASSWDLAYEQYF.

This clonotype occurred a few times. The rearrangement joins TRBV19 to TRBJ2-3; 15 nucleotides agree with TRBD2. The CDR3 consists of 17 residues. Germline V gene data show CDR1 as LNHDA and CDR2 as SQIVND (reference sequence). V trimming: 5 bases; J trimming: 2 bases; junction bases outside the gene matches: 5. The CDR3 region is CASSLGLAGGSTDTQYF. The CDR3 DNA follows: TGTGCCAGTAGTCTCGGACTAGCGGGAGGGTCCACAGATACGCAGTATTTT. Full variable domain (missing parts from reference TRBV19 and TRBJ2-3): DGGITQSPKYLFRKEGQNVTLSCEQNLNHDAMYWYRQDPGQGLRLIYYSQIVNDFQKGDIAEGYSVSREKKESFPLTVTSAQKNPTAFYLCASSLGLAGGSTDTQYFGPGTRLTVL.

This clonotype was detected a few times. The chain links TRBV20-1 to TRBJ1-6, with no clear D. From germline, CDR1 is DFQATT and CDR2 SNEGSKA (reference sequence). The CDR3 covers 10 residues. The V end was cut by 5 bases, the J end by 13 bases, with 9 bases between. The CDR3 loop is CSAGLGPLHF. CDR3 DNA sequence: TGCAGTGCTGGGTTGGGGCCCCTCCACTTT.

The CDR3 nucleotides read TGTGCCAGCAGTGATCCTGACGGGGTCGACGAGCAGTACTTC. It is translated as CASSDPDGVDEQYF. V is TRBV25-1 and J is TRBJ2-7; possibly TRBD2 for D (5 bases). The CDR3 runs 14 residues. Trimming stripped 3 bases from V and 5 bases from J, with 14 bases between. Germline CDR1 MGHDK, CDR2 SYGVNS.

The chain uses TRBV9 and TRBJ2-1; 11 nucleotides align to TRBD2. The CDR3 contains 16 residues. J was trimmed by 5 bases and V by 0 bases; bases with no gene match: 4. Germline values: CDR1 SGDLS, CDR2 YYNGEE. The CDR3 protein is CASSVGGLAGNNEQFF. Written as DNA, the CDR3 is TGTGCCAGCAGCGTAGGCGGACTAGCGGGTAACAATGAGCAGTTCTTC.

The chain has TRBV20-1 and TRBJ2-1; D is unresolved. Germline V gene data show CDR1 as DFQATT and CDR2 as SNEGSKA (reference sequence). The CDR3 totals 13 residues. Trimming left V 2 bases short and J 2 bases short, with 7 bases between. CDR3 nucleotides: TGCAGTGCTAGAATCCTCGCCTACAATGAGCAGTTCTTC. Translating gives CSARILAYNEQFF.

V and J are TRBV7-2 and TRBJ1-3, with D possibly matching TRBD1 (6 bases). The CDR3 length is 16 residues. CDR1 SGHTA and CDR2 FQGNSA come from the germline V gene. Trimming removed 5 bases from V and 0 bases from J, with 14 bases in between. The CDR3 DNA is TGTGCCAGCAGCACCTTCACAGGGTTCTCTGGAAACACCATATATTTT. This encodes CASSTFTGFSGNTIYF.

This clonotype was recorded only once. Being one base from a much bigger clone, this may be a read error. J is TRBJ2-4 and V is TRBV7-2; D ambiguous. Germline V lookup: CDR1 SGHTA, CDR2 FQGNSA. The CDR3 runs 14 residues. The CDR3 region has the DNA TGTGCCAGCAGCCCCAACCCAGCCAAAAACAGTCAGTACTTC. Translated: CASSPNPAKNSQYF.

This clonotype was found many times. This chain joins TRBV12-3 or TRBV12-4 and TRBJ2-7, with TRBD2 matching over 7 bases. J gave up 1 base and V 8 bases, and 5 bases lay outside the gene matches. This CDR3 spans 13 amino acids. CDR3 DNA sequence: TGTGCCAGCCTCCCCGGGGGGTCCTACGAGCAGTACTTC. Protein product: CASLPGGSYEQYF.

This clonotype was found a few times. The V call is TRBV5-5, the J call TRBJ1-1; TRBD1 matches 8 bases. The CDR3 consists of 16 residues. Germline lookup yields CDR1 SGHKS and CDR2 YYEKEE (reference sequence). The junction had 7 bases not matched to a gene; V was cut back by 3 bases and J by 0 bases. This chain's CDR3 is CASSSGQGQMNTEAFF. CDR3 nucleotides: TGTGCCAGCAGCTCCGGACAGGGCCAAATGAACACTGAAGCTTTCTTT.

The V gene is TRBV12-3 or TRBV12-4, the J gene TRBJ2-7; 9 bases match TRBD1. This CDR3 is built from 14 residues. Trimming removed 7 bases from V and 4 bases from J; junction bases left unmatched: 8. DNA for the CDR3: TGTGCCAGCAAAACCGGGACAGGGCGTTACGAGCAGTACTTC. It translates to CASKTGTGRYEQYF.

This clonotype was observed many times. The V call is TRBV7-8, the J call TRBJ2-7; D unresolved. Germline loops: CDR1 SGHVS, CDR2 FQNEAQ. V lost 5 bases and J 2 bases, leaving 10 bases between the germline ends. CDR3 length: 13 amino acids. CDR3 loop: CASSATATYEQYF. The CDR3 region has the DNA TGTGCCAGCAGCGCCACTGCAACCTACGAGCAGTACTTC.

In regard to this clonotype: A junction end diverges from the germline sequence, so it may reflect a read error. This chain connects TRBV7-4 to TRBJ2-2; 11 bases align to TRBD2. Germline CDR1 and CDR2: SGHVT and SQSDAQ. The CDR3 length is 19 residues. The CDR3 nucleotides read TGTGCCAGCAGCCTCATTCCCGCGGCTAGCGGGAGGATTGCCGGGGATCTGTTTTTT. This sequence encodes CASSLIPAASGRIAGDLFF.

This sequence joins TRBV6-6 and TRBJ1-3; a possible D gene is TRBD1 (5 bases). The CDR3 loop spans 14 amino acids. The germline V and J ends were trimmed by 10 bases and 3 bases, with 16 bases remaining between them. CDR1 is MNHNY, CDR2 SVGAGI, per germline (reference sequence). CDR3 sequence: CATRIGGSGNTIYF. The DNA of the CDR3 is TGTGCCACACGAATCGGGGGAAGTGGAAACACCATATATTTT.

The genes are TRBV2 and TRBJ1-1; D might be TRBD1 (5 bases). The CDR3 is made up of 11 amino acids. The V end was cut by 6 bases, the J end by 6 bases, with 8 bases between. CDR1 and CDR2 from the germline V gene are SNHLY and FYNNEI. DNA of the CDR3: TGTGCCAGCAGGAGGGACTCTGAAGCTTTCTTT. This sequence encodes CASRRDSEAFF. The full variable domain, completed using reference TRBV2 and TRBJ1-1, is EPEVTQTPSHQVTQMGQEVILRCVPISNHLYFYWYRQILGQKVEFLVSFYNNEISEKSEIFDDQFSVERPDGSNFTLKIRSTKLEDSAMYFCASRRDSEAFFGQGTRLTVV.

The V and J genes are TRBV9 and TRBJ2-5; TRBD1 is a possible D gene (5 bases). V dropped 0 bases and J dropped 3 bases, with 12 bases sitting between them. Germline V CDR1 and CDR2: SGDLS, YYNGEE. The CDR3 is made up of 15 amino acids. CDR3: CASSVAAGKKETQYF. Here the CDR3 DNA reads TGTGCCAGCAGCGTAGCCGCAGGGAAAAAAGAGACCCAGTACTTC.

V and J are TRBV6-1 and TRBJ2-1; 8 bases align to TRBD1. Germline lookup yields CDR1 MNHNS and CDR2 SASEGT. The ends lost 1 base at V and 8 bases at J; junction bases unmatched: 7. The CDR3 length is 15 residues. CDR3 nucleotides: TGTGCCAGCAGTGAAGGAGCAGGGGGCTTTCATGAGCAGTTCTTC. Translation: CASSEGAGGFHEQFF.

The chain recombines TRBV5-1 with TRBJ2-2; D perhaps matches TRBD1 (6 bases). The germline V gene encodes CDR1 SGHRS and CDR2 YFSETQ. V was pared by 4 bases and J by 4 bases, with 17 bases between. CDR3 size: 16 residues. The CDR3 DNA sequence: TGCGCCAGCAGCAGAACAGGGAAATCAGCCACCGGGGAGCTGTTTTTT. Encoded protein: CASSRTGKSATGELFF. The whole variable domain, filled in from reference TRBV5-1 and TRBJ2-2, reads KAGVTQTPRYLIKTRGQQVTLSCSPISGHRSVSWYQQTPGQGLQFLFEYFSETQRNKGNFPGRFSGRQFSNSRSEMNVSTLELGDSALYLCASSRTGKSATGELFFGEGSRLTVL.

This clonotype has at least ten counts. CDR3 in DNA: TGTGCCAGCAGCCCGGTCACTAGCGGGAGTCACGAGCAGTACTTC. Its protein is CASSPVTSGSHEQYF. V usage is TRBV7-8 and J usage is TRBJ2-7; 11 bases agree with TRBD2. CDR1 and CDR2 (germline): SGHVS, FQNEAQ. The CDR3 totals 15 residues. Trimming took 5 bases from V and 5 from J; bases not matched to a gene: 8.

V gene TRBV5-1 combines with J gene TRBJ2-1; no reliable D call. V was shortened by 1 base and J by 12 bases, with 20 bases between the two germline ends. The CDR3 covers 15 residues. CDR1 is SGHRS, CDR2 YFSETQ, per germline. The CDR3 nucleotides read TGCGCCAGCAGCTTGATGCTCGGCGGAGAAGGTTGGCAGTTCTTC. Residues: CASSLMLGGEGWQFF. Full variable domain (remainder filled in from reference TRBV5-1 and TRBJ2-1): KAGVTQTPRYLIKTRGQQVTLSCSPISGHRSVSWYQQTPGQGLQFLFEYFSETQRNKGNFPGRFSGRQFSNSRSEMNVSTLELGDSALYLCASSLMLGGEGWQFFGPGTRLTVL.

The chain links TRBV28 to TRBJ2-5; possibly TRBD1 or TRBD2 for D (5 bases each). From germline, CDR1 is MDHEN and CDR2 SYDVKM. The ends were cut back, 5 bases at V and 5 bases at J, with 15 bases in the middle. This CDR3 is 14 amino acids long. The CDR3 DNA follows: TGTGCCAGCAGTCTCCCTTCAGGGACGGAGACCCAGTACTTC. Its translation: CASSLPSGTETQYF.

The CDR3 DNA reads as TGTGCCAGCAGGACGGGACCCCCGAGGGGCACCATATATTTT. This sequence encodes CASRTGPPRGTIYF. The chain employs TRBV2 and TRBJ1-3; perhaps TRBD1 as D (5 bases). CDR3 size: 14 residues. Germline CDR1 SNHLY, CDR2 FYNNEI. The V and J ends lost 6 bases and 9 bases respectively, with 18 bases between them.

This clonotype has just a few counts. The J gene is TRBJ1-2, the V gene TRBV7-2; TRBD1 is a possible D gene (6 bases). CDR1 and CDR2 from the germline V gene are SGHTA and FQGNSA. V lost 6 bases and J lost 4, with 18 bases in between. This CDR3 is built from 15 residues. The DNA of the CDR3 is TGTGCCAGCAGTGTAGGGGGAGGGGGGGCCTATGGCTACACCTTC. Its translation: CASSVGGGGAYGYTF.

Details on this clonotype: Because it lacks the conserved phenylalanine or tryptophan at the end, this CDR3 is likely a read error. The V and J genes are TRBV5-1 and TRBJ1-2, with 8 bases identical to TRBD1. This CDR3 has 13 residues. Germline CDR1 SGHRS, CDR2 YFSETQ. After removal of 4 bases from V and 8 bases from J, the junction contained 7 bases not matched to a gene. The CDR3 region has the DNA TGCGCCAGCAGCACCCGACAGGGGCAGGGCTACACCGTC. It specifies CASSTRQGQGYTV.

There are a few counts of this clonotype. The genes are TRBV10-3 and TRBJ1-1, with 8 bases matching TRBD1. Per germline, CDR1 ENHRY and CDR2 SYGVKD. V dropped 2 bases and J dropped 3; count of bases not matched to a gene: 11. The CDR3 consists of 17 residues. This chain's CDR3 is CAISEIPDGQGHTEAFF. In nucleotides, the CDR3 is TGTGCCATCAGTGAGATCCCCGACGGACAGGGTCACACTGAAGCTTTCTTT.